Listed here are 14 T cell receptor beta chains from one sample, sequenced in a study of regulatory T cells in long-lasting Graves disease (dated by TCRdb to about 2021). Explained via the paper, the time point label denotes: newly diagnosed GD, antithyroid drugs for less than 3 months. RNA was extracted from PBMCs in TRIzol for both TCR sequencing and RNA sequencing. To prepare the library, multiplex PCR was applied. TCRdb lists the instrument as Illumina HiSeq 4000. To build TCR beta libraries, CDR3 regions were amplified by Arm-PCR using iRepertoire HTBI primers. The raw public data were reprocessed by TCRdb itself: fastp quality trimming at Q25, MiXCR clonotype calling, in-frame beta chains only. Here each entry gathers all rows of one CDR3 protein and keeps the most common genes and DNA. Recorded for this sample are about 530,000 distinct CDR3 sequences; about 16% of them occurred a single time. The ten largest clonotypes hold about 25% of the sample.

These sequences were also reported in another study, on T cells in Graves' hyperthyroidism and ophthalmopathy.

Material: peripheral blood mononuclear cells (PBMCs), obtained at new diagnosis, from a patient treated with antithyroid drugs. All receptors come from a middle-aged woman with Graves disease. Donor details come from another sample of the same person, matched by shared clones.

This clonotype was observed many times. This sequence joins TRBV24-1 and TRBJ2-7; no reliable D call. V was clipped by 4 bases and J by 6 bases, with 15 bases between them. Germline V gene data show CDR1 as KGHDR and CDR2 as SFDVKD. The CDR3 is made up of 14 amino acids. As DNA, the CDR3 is TGTGCCACCAGTGACCCTGGGAAGACGGGCGAGCAGTACTTC. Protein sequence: CATSDPGKTGEQYF.

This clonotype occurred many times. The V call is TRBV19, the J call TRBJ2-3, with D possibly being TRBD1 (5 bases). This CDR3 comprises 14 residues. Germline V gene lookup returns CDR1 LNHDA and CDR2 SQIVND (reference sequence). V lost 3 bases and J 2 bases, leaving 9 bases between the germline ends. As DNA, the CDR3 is TGTGCCAGTAGTATTGGGGCCCACACAGATACGCAGTATTTT. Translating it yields CASSIGAHTDTQYF.

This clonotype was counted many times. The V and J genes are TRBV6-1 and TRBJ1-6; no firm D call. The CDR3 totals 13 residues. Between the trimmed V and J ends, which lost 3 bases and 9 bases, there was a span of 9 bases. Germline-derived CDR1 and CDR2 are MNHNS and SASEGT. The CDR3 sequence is CASSDWGISPLHF. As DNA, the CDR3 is TGTGCCAGCAGTGACTGGGGTATTTCACCCCTCCACTTT.

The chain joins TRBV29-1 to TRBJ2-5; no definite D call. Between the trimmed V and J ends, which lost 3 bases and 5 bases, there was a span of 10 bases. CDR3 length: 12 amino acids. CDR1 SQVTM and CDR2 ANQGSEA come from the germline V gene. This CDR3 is CSVEASVETQYF. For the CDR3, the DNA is TGCAGCGTTGAGGCCTCTGTGGAGACCCAGTACTTC.

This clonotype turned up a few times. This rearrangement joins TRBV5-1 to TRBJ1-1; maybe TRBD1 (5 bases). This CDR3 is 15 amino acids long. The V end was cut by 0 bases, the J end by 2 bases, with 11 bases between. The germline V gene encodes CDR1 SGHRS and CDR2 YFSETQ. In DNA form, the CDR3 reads TGCGCCAGCAGCTTGGAGGCAGGGCCTAACACTGAAGCTTTCTTT. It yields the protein CASSLEAGPNTEAFF.

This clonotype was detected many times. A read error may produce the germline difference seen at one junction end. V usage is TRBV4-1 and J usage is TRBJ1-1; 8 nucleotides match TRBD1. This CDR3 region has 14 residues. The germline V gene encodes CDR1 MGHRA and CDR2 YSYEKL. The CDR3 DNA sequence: TGTGCCAGCAGCCAACCAGGACAGGGTCCTGAAGCTTTCTTT. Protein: CASSQPGQGPEAFF.

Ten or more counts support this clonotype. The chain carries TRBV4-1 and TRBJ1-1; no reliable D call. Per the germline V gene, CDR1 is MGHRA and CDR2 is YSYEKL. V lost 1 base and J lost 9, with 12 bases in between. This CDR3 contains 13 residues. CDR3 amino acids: CASSQAVTEQAFF. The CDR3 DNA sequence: TGCGCCAGCAGCCAAGCGGTTACAGAACAAGCTTTCTTT.

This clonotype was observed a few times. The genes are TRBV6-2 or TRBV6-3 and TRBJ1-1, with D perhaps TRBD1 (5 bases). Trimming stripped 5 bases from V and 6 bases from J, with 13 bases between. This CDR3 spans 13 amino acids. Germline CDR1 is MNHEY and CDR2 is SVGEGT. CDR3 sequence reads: CASSLGGIAEAFF. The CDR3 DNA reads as TGTGCCAGCAGTCTCGGGGGAATCGCTGAAGCTTTCTTT.

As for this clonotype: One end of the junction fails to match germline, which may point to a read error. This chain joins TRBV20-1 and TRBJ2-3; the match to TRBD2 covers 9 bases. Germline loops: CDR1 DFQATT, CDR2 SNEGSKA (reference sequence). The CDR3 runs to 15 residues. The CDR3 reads CGASRSAGGLDTQYF. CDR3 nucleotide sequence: TGCGGTGCTTCCAGAAGCGCGGGGGGGCTCGATACGCAGTATTTT.

Here the CDR3 DNA reads TGTGCCAGCAGCTTGGTGGGACAGGGGGATTCCAGAAAACTGTTTTTT. Amino acids: CASSLVGQGDSRKLFF. V usage is TRBV5-6 and J usage is TRBJ1-4; 11 nucleotides match TRBD1. The CDR3 is 16 amino acids. Germline V gene sequence: CDR1 SGHDT, CDR2 YYEEEE. Trimming at V came to 0 bases and at J to 10 bases, leaving 8 bases not matched to a gene.

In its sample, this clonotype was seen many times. The CDR3 loop is CASSQERSGGVDTQYF. CDR3 coding DNA: TGTGCCAGCAGCCAAGAAAGGAGCGGGGGAGTAGATACGCAGTATTTT. V and J are TRBV3-1 and TRBJ2-3, with TRBD2 matching over 8 bases. V gave up 0 bases and J gave up 5 bases; unmatched junction bases: 7. The CDR3 totals 16 residues. Germline V gene data show CDR1 as LGHDT and CDR2 as YNNKEL (reference sequence).

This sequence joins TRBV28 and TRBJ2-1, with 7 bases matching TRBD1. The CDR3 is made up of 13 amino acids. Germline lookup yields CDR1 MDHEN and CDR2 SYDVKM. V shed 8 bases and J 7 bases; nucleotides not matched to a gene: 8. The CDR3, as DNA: TGTGCCAGCCAACCGGGACAGCAAAATGAGCAGTTCTTC. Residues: CASQPGQQNEQFF.

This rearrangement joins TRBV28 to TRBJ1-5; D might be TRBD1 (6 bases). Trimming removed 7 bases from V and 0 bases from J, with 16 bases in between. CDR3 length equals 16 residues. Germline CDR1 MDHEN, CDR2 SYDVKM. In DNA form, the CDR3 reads TGTGCCAGCAATGACGGGGGCCTGCATAGCAATCAGCCCCAGCATTTT. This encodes CASNDGGLHSNQPQHF. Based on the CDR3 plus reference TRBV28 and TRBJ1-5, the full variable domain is DVKVTQSSRYLVKRTGEKVFLECVQDMDHENMFWYRQDPGLGLRLIYFSYDVKMKEKGDIPEGYSVSREKKERFSLILESASTNQTSMYLCASNDGGLHSNQPQHFGDGTRLSIL.

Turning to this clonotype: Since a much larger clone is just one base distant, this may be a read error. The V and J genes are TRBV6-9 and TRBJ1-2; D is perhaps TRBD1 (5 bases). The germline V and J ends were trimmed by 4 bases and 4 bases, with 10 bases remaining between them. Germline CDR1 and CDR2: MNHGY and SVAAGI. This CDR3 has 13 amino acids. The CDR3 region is CASSSRGGYGYTF. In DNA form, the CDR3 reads TGTGCCAGCAGTTCCCGCGGGGGCTATGGCTACACCTTC.